Here is one T cell receptor beta chain with its context. As yet, its antigen is unknown. A universal primer site was created by template switching, with the cDNA bearing unique molecular identifiers. TCRdb reprocessed the 5' RACE reads with MiXCR, giving one entry per CDR3 protein. The sample consists of some 260,000 distinct CDR3 sequences, over 11% of them appearing once. This entry comes from a study of identical twins. Study outcomes and limitations: Monozygotic twin pairs showed more out-of-frame TCR alpha sharing than models estimated.

All donors comprised healthy Caucasians. CDR3 length: 13 residues. Trimming left V 1 base short and J 9 bases short, with 7 bases between. From germline, CDR1 is SEHNR and CDR2 FQNEAQ (reference sequence). The J gene is TRBJ1-6, the V gene TRBV7-9; D remains ambiguous. This sequence was found in a woman aged 18-29 years in good health. The sample comprised memory (CD45RO+) T cells sorted from blood. CDR3 sequence: CASSLDVPSPLHF. The CDR3 DNA reads TGTGCCAGCAGCTTAGATGTCCCTTCACCCCTCCACTTT.